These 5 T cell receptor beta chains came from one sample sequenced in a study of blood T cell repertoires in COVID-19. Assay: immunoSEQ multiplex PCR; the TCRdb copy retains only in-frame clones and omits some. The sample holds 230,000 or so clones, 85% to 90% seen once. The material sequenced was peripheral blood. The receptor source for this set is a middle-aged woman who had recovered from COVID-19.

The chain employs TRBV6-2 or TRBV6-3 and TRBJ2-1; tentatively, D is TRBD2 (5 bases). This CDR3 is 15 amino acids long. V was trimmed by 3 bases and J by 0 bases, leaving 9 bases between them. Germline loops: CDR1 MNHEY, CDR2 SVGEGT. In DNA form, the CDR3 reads TGTGCCAGCAGTTATCTTCGGGGCTCCTACAATGAGCAGTTCTTC. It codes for CASSYLRGSYNEQFF.

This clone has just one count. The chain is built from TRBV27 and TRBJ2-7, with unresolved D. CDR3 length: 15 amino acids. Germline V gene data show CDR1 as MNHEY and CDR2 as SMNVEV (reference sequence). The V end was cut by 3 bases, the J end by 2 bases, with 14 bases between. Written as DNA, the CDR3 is TGTGCCAGCAGTTTCGTGCAGGTTGGAACCTACGAGCAGTACTTC. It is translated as CASSFVQVGTYEQYF.

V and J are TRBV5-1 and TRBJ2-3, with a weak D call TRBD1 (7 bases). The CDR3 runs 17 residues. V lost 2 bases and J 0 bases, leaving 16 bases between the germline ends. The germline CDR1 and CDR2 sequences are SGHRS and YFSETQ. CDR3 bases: TGCGCCAGCAGCTTCCGCGGACAGGAGGGGAGCACAGATACGCAGTATTTT. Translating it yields CASSFRGQEGSTDTQYF. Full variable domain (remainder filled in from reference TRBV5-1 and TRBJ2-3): KAGVTQTPRYLIKTRGQQVTLSCSPISGHRSVSWYQQTPGQGLQFLFEYFSETQRNKGNFPGRFSGRQFSNSRSEMNVSTLELGDSALYLCASSFRGQEGSTDTQYFGPGTRLTVL.

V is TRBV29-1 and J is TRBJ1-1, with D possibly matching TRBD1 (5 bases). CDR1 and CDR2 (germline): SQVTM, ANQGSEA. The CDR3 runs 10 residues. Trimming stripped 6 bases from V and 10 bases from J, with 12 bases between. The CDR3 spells CSVHRRRAFF. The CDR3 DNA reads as TGCAGCGTCCACAGGAGACGAGCTTTCTTT.

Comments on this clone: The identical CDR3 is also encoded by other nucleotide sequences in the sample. CDR3 loop: CASSILGGYNEQFF. CDR3 in DNA: TGTGCCAGTAGTATATTGGGGGGATACAATGAGCAGTTCTTC. This chain connects TRBV19 to TRBJ2-1; D may be TRBD2 (6 bases). V was cut by 2 bases and J by 4 bases, with 9 bases left in between. From germline, CDR1 is LNHDA and CDR2 SQIVND (reference sequence). The CDR3 runs to 14 residues.